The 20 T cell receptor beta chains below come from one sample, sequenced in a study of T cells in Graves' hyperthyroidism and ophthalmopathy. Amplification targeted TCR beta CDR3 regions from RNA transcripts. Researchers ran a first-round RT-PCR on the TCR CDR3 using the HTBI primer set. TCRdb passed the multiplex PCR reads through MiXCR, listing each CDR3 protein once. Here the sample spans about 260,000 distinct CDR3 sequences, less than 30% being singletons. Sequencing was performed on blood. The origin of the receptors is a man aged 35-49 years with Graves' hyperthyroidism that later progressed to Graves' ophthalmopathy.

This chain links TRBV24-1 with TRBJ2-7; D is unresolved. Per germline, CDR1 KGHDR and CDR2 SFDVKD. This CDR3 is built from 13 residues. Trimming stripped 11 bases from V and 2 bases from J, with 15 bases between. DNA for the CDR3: TGTGCCAGCACGGTTGGGCATACCTACGAGCAGTACTTC. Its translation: CASTVGHTYEQYF.

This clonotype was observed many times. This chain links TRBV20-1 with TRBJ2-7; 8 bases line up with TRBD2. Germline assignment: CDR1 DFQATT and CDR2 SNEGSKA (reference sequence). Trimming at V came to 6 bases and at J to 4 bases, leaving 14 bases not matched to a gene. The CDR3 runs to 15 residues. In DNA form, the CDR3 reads TGCAGTGCCCCTGCCCAACAGCGGGAGTTATACGAGCAGTACTTC. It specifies CSAPAQQRELYEQYF.

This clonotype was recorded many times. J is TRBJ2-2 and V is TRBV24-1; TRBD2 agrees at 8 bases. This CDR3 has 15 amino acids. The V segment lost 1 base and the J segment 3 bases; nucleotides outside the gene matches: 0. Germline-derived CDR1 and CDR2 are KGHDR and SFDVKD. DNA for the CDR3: TGTGCCACCAGTGATTTCGGGAGGGACACCGGGGAGCTGTTTTTT. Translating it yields CATSDFGRDTGELFF.

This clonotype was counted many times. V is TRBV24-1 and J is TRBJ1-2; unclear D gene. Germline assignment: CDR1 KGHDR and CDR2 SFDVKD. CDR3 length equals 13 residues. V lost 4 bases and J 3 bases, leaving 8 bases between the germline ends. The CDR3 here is CATSEEGDYGYTF. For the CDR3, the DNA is TGTGCCACCAGTGAGGAAGGAGACTATGGCTACACCTTC.

The CDR3 reads CASSLGPGGGPQETQYF. In DNA, the CDR3 is TGTGCCAGCAGTTTAGGGCCCGGTGGGGGCCCTCAAGAGACCCAGTACTTC. The chain combines TRBV12-3 or TRBV12-4 with TRBJ2-5; TRBD1 might be the D (6 bases). V dropped 1 base and J dropped 2 bases, with 17 bases sitting between them. This CDR3 comprises 17 residues.

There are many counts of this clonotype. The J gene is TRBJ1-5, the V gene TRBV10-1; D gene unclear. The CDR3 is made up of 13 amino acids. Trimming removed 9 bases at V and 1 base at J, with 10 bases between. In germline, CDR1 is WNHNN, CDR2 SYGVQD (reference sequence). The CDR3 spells CASSGGSNQPQHF. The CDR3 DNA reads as TGCGCCAGTTCCGGAGGGAGCAATCAGCCCCAGCATTTT.

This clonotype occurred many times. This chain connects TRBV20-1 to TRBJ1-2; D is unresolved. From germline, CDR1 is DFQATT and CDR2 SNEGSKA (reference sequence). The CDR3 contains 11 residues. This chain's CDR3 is CKAGRSYGYTF. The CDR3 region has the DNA TGCAAGGCCGGAAGGTCGTATGGCTACACCTTC.

The CDR3 reads CASSPSGGGPGANVLTF. Written as DNA, the CDR3 is TGTGCCAGCAGCCCGTCGGGTGGAGGTCCTGGGGCCAACGTCCTGACTTTC. This chain joins TRBV4-2 and TRBJ2-6, with D perhaps matching TRBD2 (5 bases). There are 17 residues in the CDR3. V was cut by 4 bases and J by 2 bases, with 15 bases left in between. Germline V lookup: CDR1 LGHNA, CDR2 YNFKEQ.

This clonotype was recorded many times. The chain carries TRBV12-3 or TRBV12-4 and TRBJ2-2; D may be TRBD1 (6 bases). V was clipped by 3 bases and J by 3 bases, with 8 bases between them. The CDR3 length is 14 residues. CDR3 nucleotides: TGTGCCAGCAGTTTCAACAGGGACACCGGGGAGCTGTTTTTT. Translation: CASSFNRDTGELFF.

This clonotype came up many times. CDR3 protein: CASSVRGGEQYF. The DNA for the CDR3 is TGCGCCAGCAGCGTACGGGGGGGCGAGCAGTACTTC. The genes are TRBV5-1 and TRBJ2-7; 8 positions match TRBD2. The V and J ends lost 4 bases and 6 bases, in that order; junction bases with no gene match: 3. The CDR3 has 12 residues. CDR1 SGHRS and CDR2 YFSETQ come from the germline V gene.

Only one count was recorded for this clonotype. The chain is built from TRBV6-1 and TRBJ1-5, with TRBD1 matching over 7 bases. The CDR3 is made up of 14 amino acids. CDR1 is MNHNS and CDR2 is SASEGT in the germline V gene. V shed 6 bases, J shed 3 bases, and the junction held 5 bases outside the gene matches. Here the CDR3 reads CASRDRQTNQPQHF. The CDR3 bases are TGTGCCAGCAGGGACAGGCAGACCAATCAGCCCCAGCATTTT.

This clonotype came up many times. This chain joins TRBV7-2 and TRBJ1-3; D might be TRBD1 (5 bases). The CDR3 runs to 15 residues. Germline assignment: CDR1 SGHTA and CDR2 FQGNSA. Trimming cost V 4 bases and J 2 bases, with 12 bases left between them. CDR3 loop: CASSYRWGAGNTIYF. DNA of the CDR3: TGTGCCAGCAGCTACCGCTGGGGGGCTGGAAACACCATATATTTT.

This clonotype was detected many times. The CDR3 loop reads CASSFAGRLEETQYF. The DNA for the CDR3 is TGTGCCAGCAGTTTTGCGGGGCGGTTAGAAGAGACCCAGTACTTC. The chain joins TRBV28 to TRBJ2-5; D possibly corresponds to TRBD2 (6 bases). This CDR3 comprises 15 residues. Trimming stripped 3 bases from V and 3 bases from J, with 14 bases between. CDR1 and CDR2 from the germline V gene are MDHEN and SYDVKM.

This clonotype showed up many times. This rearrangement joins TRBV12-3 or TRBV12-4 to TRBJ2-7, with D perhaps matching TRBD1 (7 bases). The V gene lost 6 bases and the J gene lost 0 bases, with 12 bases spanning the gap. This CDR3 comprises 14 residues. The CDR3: CASRRGTDSYEQYF. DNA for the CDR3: TGTGCCAGCAGACGGGGGACAGACTCCTACGAGCAGTACTTC.

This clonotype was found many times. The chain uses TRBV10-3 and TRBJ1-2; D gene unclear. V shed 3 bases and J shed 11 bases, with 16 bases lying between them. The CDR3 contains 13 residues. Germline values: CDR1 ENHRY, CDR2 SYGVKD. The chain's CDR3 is CAISDPESESYTF. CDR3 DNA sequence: TGTGCCATCAGTGACCCAGAGTCCGAGTCTTACACCTTC.

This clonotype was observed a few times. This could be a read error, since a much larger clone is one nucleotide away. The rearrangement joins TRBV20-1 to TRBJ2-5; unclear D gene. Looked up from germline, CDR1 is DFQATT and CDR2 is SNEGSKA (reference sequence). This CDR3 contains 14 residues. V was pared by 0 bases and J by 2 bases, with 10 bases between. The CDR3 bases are TGCAGTGCTAGAGATCTCAGGAGACAAGAGACCCAGTACTTC. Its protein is CSARDLRRQETQYF.

CDR3 DNA sequence: TGCGCCAGCAGCACGGACAGGGGTTCGTCACCCCTCCACTTT. It specifies CASSTDRGSSPLHF. The V and J genes are TRBV5-1 and TRBJ1-6, with TRBD1 matching over 9 bases. J lost 10 bases, V lost 4 bases, and 6 bases had no gene match. Germline CDR1 SGHRS, CDR2 YFSETQ. The CDR3 has 14 amino acids.

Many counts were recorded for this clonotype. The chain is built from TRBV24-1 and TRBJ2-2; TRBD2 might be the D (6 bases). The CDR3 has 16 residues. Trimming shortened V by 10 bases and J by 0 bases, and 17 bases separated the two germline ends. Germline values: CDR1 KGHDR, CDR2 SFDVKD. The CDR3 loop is CATASPGLTNTGELFF. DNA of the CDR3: TGTGCCACTGCCTCACCGGGACTCACGAACACCGGGGAGCTGTTTTTT.

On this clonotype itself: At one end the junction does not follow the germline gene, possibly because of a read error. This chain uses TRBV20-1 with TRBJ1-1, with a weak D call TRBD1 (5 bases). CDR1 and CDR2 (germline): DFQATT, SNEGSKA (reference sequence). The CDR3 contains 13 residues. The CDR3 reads CSARAPGSTEAFF. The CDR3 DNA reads TGCAGCGCTAGAGCGCCAGGGAGCACTGAAGCTTTCTTT.

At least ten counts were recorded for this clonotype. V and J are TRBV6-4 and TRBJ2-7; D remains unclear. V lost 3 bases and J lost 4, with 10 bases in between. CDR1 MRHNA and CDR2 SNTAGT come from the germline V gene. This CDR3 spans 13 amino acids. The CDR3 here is CASSDPPTYEQYF. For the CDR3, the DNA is TGTGCCAGCAGTGATCCGCCCACTTACGAGCAGTACTTC.